This T cell receptor (beta chain) emerged from a study of T cell responses to AZD1222 COVID-19 vaccine. Study-level results: Spike-specific TCR breadth and depth both grew after two AZD1222 doses. Vaccine-associated CD4 TCRs ranged over spike, dominating at 160-218 and 743-854.

Remarks on this clone: The antigen is unknown.

Germline V gene lookup returns CDR1 KGHDR and CDR2 SFDVKD. The CDR3 contains 15 residues. V dropped 3 bases and J dropped 0 bases, with 8 bases sitting between them. The assay was immunoSEQ multiplex PCR, and TCRdb's table has in-frame clones only and misses some. The sample has fewer than 120,000 clones, 80% to 95% seen once. The receptor was derived from an adult who received the AZD1222 COVID-19 vaccine. The sequencing here drew on peripheral blood, taken 28 days after the second AZD1222 dose. This chain joins TRBV24-1 and TRBJ1-3; D unresolved. CDR3 protein: CATSDGISSGNTIYF. DNA for the CDR3: TGTGCCACCAGTGATGGCATAAGCTCTGGAAACACCATATATTTT.